The sequence of this TCR beta chain was determined in a study of T cell responses to AZD1222 COVID-19 vaccine. Study overall: Researchers grouped second doses given at about 4 or about 12 weeks into one pool.

The CDR3 is 15 residues long. Germline CDR1 and CDR2: MDHEN and SYDVKM. V gave up 2 bases and J gave up 10 bases; unmatched junction bases: 10. Sequenced by immunoSEQ multiplex PCR; TCRdb stores in-frame clones only, minus some. The sample lists tens of thousands of clones; 92% were seen once. Specimen: peripheral blood, collected on day 0 of AZD1222 vaccination. The TCR comes from an adult in good health. The gene calls are TRBV28 and TRBJ1-4; 7 bases map to TRBD1. The CDR3 is CASSLRRGHSVKLFF. CDR3 in DNA: TGTGCCAGCAGTTTACGGAGGGGGCATTCGGTAAAACTGTTTTTT.